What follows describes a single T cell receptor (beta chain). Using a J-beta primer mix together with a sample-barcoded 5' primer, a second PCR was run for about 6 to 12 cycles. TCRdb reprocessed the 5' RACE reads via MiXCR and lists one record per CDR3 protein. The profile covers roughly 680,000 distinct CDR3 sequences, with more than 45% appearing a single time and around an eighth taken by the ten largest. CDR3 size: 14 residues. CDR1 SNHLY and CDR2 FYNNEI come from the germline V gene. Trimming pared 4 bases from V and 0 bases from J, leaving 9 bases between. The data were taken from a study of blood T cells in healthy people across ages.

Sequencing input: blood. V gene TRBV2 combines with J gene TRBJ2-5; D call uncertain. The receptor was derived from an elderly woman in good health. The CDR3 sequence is CASSVYPYQETQYF. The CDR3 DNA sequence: TGTGCCAGCAGTGTCTACCCGTACCAAGAGACCCAGTACTTC.